These T cell receptor beta chains were read from a single sample in a study of T cell responses to AZD1222 COVID-19 vaccine. Sequencing used immunoSEQ multiplex PCR; TCRdb keeps in-frame clones, though not all of them. The table has some 130,000 clones, roughly 90% seen once. Here the sequenced sample was peripheral blood, taken on day 0 of AZD1222 vaccination. These receptors were obtained from an adult in good health. The CDR3 runs from the conserved cysteine through the conserved F or W. D genes are given only for firm matches. Clone size, where shown, is once, few, many, or a class for clones that have expanded.

v_call	clone_size	j_call	d_call	cdr3_aa	cdr3_nt
TRBV6-4	NA	TRBJ2-6	TRBD1	CASRYPRGFGANVLTF	TGTGCCAGCAGATACCCCAGGGGGTTTGGGGCCAACGTCCTGACTTTC
TRBV5-1	NA	TRBJ1-2	TRBD1	CASSLAGGDYGYTF	TGCGCCAGCAGCTTGGCAGGGGGTGACTATGGCTACACCTTC
TRBV4-3	NA	TRBJ2-2	NA	CASSQDGDTGELFF	TGCGCCAGCAGCCAAGATGGAGACACCGGGGAGCTGTTTTTT
TRBV5-1	NA	TRBJ2-2	TRBD2	CASSITSGVPNTGELFF	TGCGCCAGCAGCATTACTAGCGGGGTTCCGAACACCGGGGAGCTGTTTTTT
TRBV9	NA	TRBJ1-3	NA	CASSAPLEQLSGNTIYF	TGTGCCAGCAGCGCCCCGTTGGAACAACTCTCTGGAAACACCATATATTTT
TRBV24-1	NA	TRBJ2-1	NA	CATSDWDAAARYNEQFF	TGTGCCACCAGTGATTGGGACGCCGCTGCGCGCTACAATGAGCAGTTCTTC
TRBV29-1	NA	TRBJ1-2	NA	CSVGSDYGYTF	TGCAGCGTTGGTTCGGATTATGGCTACACCTTC
TRBV29-1	NA	TRBJ2-5	NA	CSGKTDSGVQETQYF	TGCAGCGGGAAAACCGACAGTGGAGTCCAAGAGACCCAGTACTTC
TRBV4-2	NA	TRBJ2-6	NA	CASSQFSGANVLTF	TGTGCCAGCAGCCAATTTTCCGGGGCCAACGTCCTGACTTTC
TRBV27	NA	TRBJ2-1	NA	CASSLWGSGSYNEQFF	TGTGCCAGCAGTTTATGGGGTAGCGGCTCCTACAATGAGCAGTTCTTC
TRBV6-5	NA	TRBJ1-5	TRBD1	CASRGQINQPQHF	TGTGCCAGCAGGGGACAGATTAATCAGCCCCAGCATTTT
TRBV19	NA	TRBJ1-5	NA	CASSVGRRNQPQHF	TGTGCCAGTAGTGTTGGACGGAGAAATCAGCCCCAGCATTTT
TRBV5-1	NA	TRBJ2-2	NA	CASSFLDRELFF	TGCGCCAGCAGCTTCCTGGACCGGGAGCTGTTTTTT
TRBV30	once	TRBJ1-4	NA	CAWSLVDEKLFF	TGTGCCTGGAGTCTGGTGGATGAAAAACTGTTTTTT
TRBV6-1	NA	TRBJ1-4	NA	CASSGTNQRTNEKLFF	TGTGCCAGCAGTGGGACGAATCAGAGGACTAATGAAAAACTGTTTTTT
TRBV10-1	NA	TRBJ2-7	NA	CASRSDGAPYEQYF	TGCGCCAGCAGATCAGACGGGGCCCCTTACGAGCAGTACTTC
TRBV2	NA	TRBJ2-3	NA	CASSDLGVAGTDTQYF	TGTGCCAGCAGTGATCTAGGAGTGGCCGGCACAGATACGCAGTATTTT
TRBV27	NA	TRBJ1-1	NA	CASSTGRWLNTEAFF	TGTGCCAGCAGCACGGGACGGTGGTTGAACACTGAAGCTTTCTTT
TRBV6-1	NA	TRBJ2-5	TRBD1	CASREGGGQETQYF	TGTGCCAGCAGGGAAGGGGGCGGGCAAGAGACCCAGTACTTC
TRBV5-5	NA	TRBJ1-2	TRBD1	CASTILPGQENYGYTF	TGTGCCAGCACCATTCTCCCGGGACAGGAGAACTATGGCTACACCTTC
TRBV9	NA	TRBJ2-2	NA	CASSVAATGELFF	TGTGCCAGCAGCGTAGCTGCCACCGGGGAGCTGTTTTTT
TRBV19	NA	TRBJ1-1	TRBD1	CASSIVQGVKGTEAFF	TGTGCCAGTAGTATTGTACAGGGGGTTAAGGGCACTGAAGCTTTCTTT
TRBV5-1	once	TRBJ2-1	TRBD2	CASSLGGTSAHNEQFF	TGCGCCAGCAGCTTGGGCGGGACTAGCGCTCACAATGAGCAGTTCTTC
TRBV30	NA	TRBJ1-6	NA	CAWSPPRGTYNSPLHF	TGTGCCTGGAGCCCCCCTCGGGGGACCTATAATTCACCCCTCCACTTT
TRBV28	NA	TRBJ2-7	TRBD1	CASSPGQGAYEQYF	TGTGCCAGCAGTCCCGGACAGGGGGCGTACGAGCAGTACTTC
TRBV7-3	NA	TRBJ2-3	NA	CASSLMGRGSTDTQYF	TGTGCCAGCAGCTTAATGGGGCGGGGAAGCACAGATACGCAGTATTTT
TRBV11-2	NA	TRBJ1-1	NA	CASSSDTLNTEAFF	TGTGCCAGCAGCTCGGACACCTTGAACACTGAAGCTTTCTTT
TRBV2	NA	TRBJ2-2	NA	CASTRAPGELFF	TGTGCCAGCACACGCGCGCCCGGGGAGCTGTTTTTT
TRBV13	NA	TRBJ2-7	TRBD2	CASSSTGTSGGYEQYF	TGTGCCAGCAGCTCGACCGGGACTAGCGGAGGCTACGAGCAGTACTTC
TRBV3-1/TRBV3-2	NA	TRBJ2-1	TRBD2	CASSQVGGSRDEQFF	TGTGCCAGCAGCCAAGTTGGCGGGAGTAGGGATGAGCAGTTCTTC
TRBV30	NA	TRBJ1-1	TRBD1	CAYWTGGDTEAFF	TGTGCCTACTGGACAGGGGGGGACACTGAAGCTTTCTTT
TRBV12-3/TRBV12-4	NA	TRBJ1-2	NA	CASSLGYGYTF	TGTGCCAGCAGTTTGGGCTATGGCTACACCTTC
TRBV19	NA	TRBJ1-5	NA	CASSIGKSDQPQHF	TGTGCCAGTAGTATTGGGAAGAGTGATCAGCCCCAGCATTTT
TRBV6-1	NA	TRBJ2-1	NA	CASSDWFPSYNEQFF	TGTGCCAGCAGTGATTGGTTCCCCTCCTACAATGAGCAGTTCTTC
TRBV2	NA	TRBJ2-2	NA	CASSEEGFGTGELFF	TGTGCCAGCAGTGAAGAGGGGTTCGGCACCGGGGAGCTGTTTTTT
TRBV9	once	TRBJ2-1	NA	CASSVAPSRDLSYNEQFF	TGTGCCAGCAGCGTAGCCCCCTCGCGGGACCTCTCCTACAATGAGCAGTTCTTC
TRBV7-9	NA	TRBJ2-3	TRBD2	CASSKSGGSTDTQYF	TGTGCCAGCAGTAAGAGCGGGGGTAGCACAGATACGCAGTATTTT